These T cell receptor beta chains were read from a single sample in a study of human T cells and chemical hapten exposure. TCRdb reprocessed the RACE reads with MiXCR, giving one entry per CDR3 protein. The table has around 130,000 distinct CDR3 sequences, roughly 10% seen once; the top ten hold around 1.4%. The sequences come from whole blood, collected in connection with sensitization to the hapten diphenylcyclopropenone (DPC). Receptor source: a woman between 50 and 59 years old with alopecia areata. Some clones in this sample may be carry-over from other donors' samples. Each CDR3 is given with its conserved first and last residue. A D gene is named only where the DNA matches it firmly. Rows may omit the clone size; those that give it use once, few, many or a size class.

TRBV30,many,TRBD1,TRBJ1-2,TGTGCCTGGAGTAAACAGGGGTTTGGCTACACCTTC,CAWSKQGFGYTF
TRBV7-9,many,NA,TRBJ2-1,TGTGCCAGCAGCTTAGGGGCCCGTGAGCAGTTCTTC,CASSLGAREQFF
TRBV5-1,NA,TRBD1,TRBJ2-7,TGCGCCAGCAGTAGAGACACGCGAGCCAAGGACAGGCAATCCTACGAGCAGTACTTC,CASSRDTRAKDRQSYEQYF
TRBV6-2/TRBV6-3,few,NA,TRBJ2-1,TGTGCCAGCAGTTACCTCACCTACAATGAGCAGTTCTTC,CASSYLTYNEQFF
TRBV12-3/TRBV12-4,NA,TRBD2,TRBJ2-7,TGTGCCAGCAGGGCAGCGGGAGCGCTCTACGAGCAGTACTTC,CASRAAGALYEQYF
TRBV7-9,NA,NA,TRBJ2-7,TGTACCAGCAGCTTACAGGCCTACGAGCAGTACTTC,CTSSLQAYEQYF
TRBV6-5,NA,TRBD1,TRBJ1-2,TGTGCCAGCACCCTAGGGGCCGACAGGGGCGATGGCTACACCTTC,CASTLGADRGDGYTF
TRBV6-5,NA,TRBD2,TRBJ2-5,TGTGCCAGCAGTGACCTAGCGGCCAACCAAGATACCCAGTACTTC,CASSDLAANQDTQYF
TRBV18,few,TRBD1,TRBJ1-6,TGTGCCAGCTCAGGACAGGGGGCAAGTTCACCCCTCCACTTT,CASSGQGASSPLHF
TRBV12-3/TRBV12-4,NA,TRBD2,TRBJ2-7,TGTGCCAGCAGACCGACTAGCGGCTACGAGCAGTACTTC,CASRPTSGYEQYF
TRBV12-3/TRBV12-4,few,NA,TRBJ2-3,TGTGCCAGCAGTTACAGGGACGGCACAGATACGCAGTATTTT,CASSYRDGTDTQYF
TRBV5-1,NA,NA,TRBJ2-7,TGCGCCAGCAGCTCATTGGAGGGTTCCTACGAGCAGTACTTC,CASSSLEGSYEQYF
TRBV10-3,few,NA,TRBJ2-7,TGTGCCATCAGTGAGTCGATCACAGCCGCCTACGAGCAGTACTTC,CAISESITAAYEQYF
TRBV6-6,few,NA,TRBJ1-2,TGTGCCAGCAGTTCAAGCAGGAACTATGGCTACACCTTC,CASSSSRNYGYTF
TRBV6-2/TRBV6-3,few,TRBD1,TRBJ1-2,TGTGCCAGCAGCCCGGGACAGGCACTTAACTATGGCTACACCTTC,CASSPGQALNYGYTF